This is a list of T cell receptor beta chains from one sample in a study of OX40 agonist ivuxolimab in advanced cancers. Sequencing was performed with immunoSEQ multiplex PCR; in TCRdb, only in-frame clones are kept and a portion is missing. The table includes approximately 66,000 clones, about 91% detected once. The sequenced sample was CD4+ or CD8+ T cells sorted from blood, obtained in a trial of the OX40 agonist ivuxolimab. These TCRs come from an adult with an advanced solid tumor such as melanoma, head and neck, liver or kidney cancer. Each CDR3 is given with its conserved first and last residue. Each record gives: V gene, D gene, CDR3 length, J gene, CDR3 protein. The D gene is left open where the match is weak.

v_gene: TRBV7-6; d_gene: -; len: 16; j_gene: TRBJ1-3; CDR3aa: CASSPLQENSGNTIYF
v_gene: TRBV5-4; d_gene: TRBD2; len: 16; j_gene: TRBJ2-1; CDR3aa: CASSYGTSGGYNEQFF
v_gene: TRBV10-3; d_gene: TRBD1; len: 13; j_gene: -; CDR3aa: CAINRGRNYEQYF
v_gene: TRBV5-1; d_gene: -; len: 14; j_gene: TRBJ1-5; CDR3aa: CASSTETGSEPQHF
v_gene: TRBV5-1; d_gene: -; len: 14; j_gene: TRBJ2-7; CDR3aa: CASSLWAGSNEQYF
v_gene: TRBV11-2; d_gene: -; len: 15; j_gene: TRBJ2-7; CDR3aa: CASSLTTSTYYEQYF
v_gene: TRBV6-6; d_gene: -; len: 15; j_gene: TRBJ1-2; CDR3aa: CASSYSRGSTYGYTF
v_gene: TRBV7-9; d_gene: TRBD2; len: 16; j_gene: TRBJ2-4; CDR3aa: CASSLSGGGPADIQYF
v_gene: TRBV28; d_gene: -; len: 16; j_gene: TRBJ2-2; CDR3aa: CASSLLGGINTGELFF
v_gene: TRBV7-3; d_gene: -; len: 13; j_gene: TRBJ1-1; CDR3aa: CASSLKANTEAFF
v_gene: TRBV29-1; d_gene: TRBD2; len: 12; j_gene: TRBJ2-5; CDR3aa: CSALGGEETQYF
v_gene: TRBV6-1; d_gene: TRBD1; len: 15; j_gene: TRBJ2-2; CDR3aa: CASSDRQGFAGELFF
v_gene: TRBV5-1; d_gene: -; len: 14; j_gene: TRBJ1-5; CDR3aa: CASSLEGNNQPQHF
v_gene: TRBV10-2; d_gene: -; len: 15; j_gene: TRBJ1-5; CDR3aa: CASSKDRPSNQPQHF
v_gene: TRBV28; d_gene: -; len: 18; j_gene: TRBJ1-5; CDR3aa: CASREGGPPVKKGQPQHF
v_gene: TRBV15; d_gene: -; len: 14; j_gene: TRBJ1-5; CDR3aa: CATSTPTAHQPQHF
v_gene: TRBV6-1; d_gene: -; len: 15; j_gene: TRBJ1-2; CDR3aa: CASSESGRGIYGYTF
v_gene: TRBV2; d_gene: -; len: 12; j_gene: TRBJ2-5; CDR3aa: CASSEETETQYF
v_gene: TRBV28; d_gene: TRBD1; len: 14; j_gene: TRBJ2-7; CDR3aa: CATSPGTVPYEQYF
v_gene: TRBV6-6; d_gene: TRBD1; len: 14; j_gene: TRBJ1-1; CDR3aa: CASSGTVMNTEAFF
v_gene: TRBV2; d_gene: TRBD2; len: 14; j_gene: TRBJ2-2; CDR3aa: CASALAGYTGELFF
v_gene: TRBV10-2; d_gene: TRBD1; len: 15; j_gene: TRBJ1-5; CDR3aa: CASSERTGSNQPQHF
v_gene: TRBV6-6; d_gene: -; len: 13; j_gene: TRBJ2-7; CDR3aa: CASSRDITYEQYF
v_gene: TRBV9; d_gene: -; len: 17; j_gene: TRBJ1-2; CDR3aa: CASSSPLAVRTEYGYTF
v_gene: TRBV19; d_gene: -; len: 13; j_gene: TRBJ1-1; CDR3aa: CASSRPRITEAFF
v_gene: TRBV5-1; d_gene: -; len: 12; j_gene: TRBJ1-2; CDR3aa: CASSKGMEGYTF
v_gene: TRBV10-3; d_gene: TRBD1; len: 14; j_gene: TRBJ2-7; CDR3aa: CAITTGTGTYEQYF
v_gene: TRBV5-3; d_gene: -; len: 16; j_gene: TRBJ1-2; CDR3aa: CARSYNAGLPACFYTF
v_gene: TRBV7-8; d_gene: TRBD2; len: 18; j_gene: TRBJ2-3; CDR3aa: CASSLRLAGGRGADTQYF
v_gene: TRBV5-1; d_gene: TRBD1; len: 14; j_gene: TRBJ1-1; CDR3aa: CASSFGDSATEAFF
v_gene: TRBV9; d_gene: -; len: 14; j_gene: TRBJ2-5; CDR3aa: CASSPSGNQETQYF
v_gene: TRBV10-3; d_gene: TRBD2; len: 15; j_gene: TRBJ2-3; CDR3aa: CAIRDSGGGIHTQYF
v_gene: TRBV7-2; d_gene: -; len: 13; j_gene: TRBJ1-1; CDR3aa: CASSFAVNTEAFF
v_gene: TRBV9; d_gene: -; len: 14; j_gene: TRBJ1-4; CDR3aa: CARPSDSLNEKLFF